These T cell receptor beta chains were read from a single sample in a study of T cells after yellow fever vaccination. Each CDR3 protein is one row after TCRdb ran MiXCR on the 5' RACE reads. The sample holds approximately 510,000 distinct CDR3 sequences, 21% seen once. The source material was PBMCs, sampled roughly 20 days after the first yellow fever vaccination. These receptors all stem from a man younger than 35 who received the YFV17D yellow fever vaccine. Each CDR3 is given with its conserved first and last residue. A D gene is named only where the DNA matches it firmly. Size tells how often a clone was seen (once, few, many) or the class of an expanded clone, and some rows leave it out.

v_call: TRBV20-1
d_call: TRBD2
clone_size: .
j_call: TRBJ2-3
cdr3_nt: TGCAGTGCCCTAAGCGGGGGGCAAGATACGCAGTATTTT
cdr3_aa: CSALSGGQDTQYF

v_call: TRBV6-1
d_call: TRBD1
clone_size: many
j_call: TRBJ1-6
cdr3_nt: TGTGCCAGCAGTCAAGACAGGGGAATCAATTCACCCCTCCACTTT
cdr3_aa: CASSQDRGINSPLHF

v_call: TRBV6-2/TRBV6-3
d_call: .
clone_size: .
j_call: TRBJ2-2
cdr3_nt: TGTGCCAGCAGTTACCCCTTCGGAGGGGGGTACACCGGGGAGCTGTTTTTT
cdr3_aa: CASSYPFGGGYTGELFF

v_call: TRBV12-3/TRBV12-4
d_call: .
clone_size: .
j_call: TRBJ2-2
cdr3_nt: TGTGCCAGCACCACCCACAGTCCCGGGGAGCTGTTTTTT
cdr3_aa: CASTTHSPGELFF

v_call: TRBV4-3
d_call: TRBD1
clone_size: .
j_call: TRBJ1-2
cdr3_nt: TGCGCCAGCAGCCAGGAGGACAGGGTTACGGATGGCTACACCTTC
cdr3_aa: CASSQEDRVTDGYTF

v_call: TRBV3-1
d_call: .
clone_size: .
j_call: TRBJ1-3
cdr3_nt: TGTGCCAGCAGCCAACAACAGGCGTTCTCTGGAAACACCATATATTTT
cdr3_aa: CASSQQQAFSGNTIYF

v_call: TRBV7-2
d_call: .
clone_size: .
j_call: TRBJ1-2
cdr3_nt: TGTGCCAGCAGCTTAGCGCATATCCAGGCTTGGAGGCCTATCTATGGCTACACCTTC
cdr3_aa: CASSLAHIQAWRPIYGYTF

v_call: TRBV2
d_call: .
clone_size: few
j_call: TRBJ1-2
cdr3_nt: TGTGCCAGCAGGGGGGACGGAGGGAATGGCTACACCTTC
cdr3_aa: CASRGDGGNGYTF

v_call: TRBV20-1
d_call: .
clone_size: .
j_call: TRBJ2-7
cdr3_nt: TGCAGTGCTAGAGATATGCAGGGCCACGAGCAGTACTTC
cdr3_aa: CSARDMQGHEQYF

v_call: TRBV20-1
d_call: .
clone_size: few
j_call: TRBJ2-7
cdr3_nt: TGCAGTGCTAGAGACCGGGGGACCTCCTACGAGCAGTACTTC
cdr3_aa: CSARDRGTSYEQYF

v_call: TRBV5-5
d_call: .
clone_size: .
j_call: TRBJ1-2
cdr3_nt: TGTGCCAGCAGCTTCATGACAGCGGAGGGCTACACCTTC
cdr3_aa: CASSFMTAEGYTF

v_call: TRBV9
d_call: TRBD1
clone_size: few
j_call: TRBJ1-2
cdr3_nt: TGTGCCAGCAGCCCCCGGACAGGGGGCGCGGCTGGCTACACCTTC
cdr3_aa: CASSPRTGGAAGYTF

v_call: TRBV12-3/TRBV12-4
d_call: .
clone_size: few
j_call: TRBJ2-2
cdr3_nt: TGTGCCAGCAGTTCGCCCCCTGGGTCCGGGGAGCTGTTTTTT
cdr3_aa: CASSSPPGSGELFF

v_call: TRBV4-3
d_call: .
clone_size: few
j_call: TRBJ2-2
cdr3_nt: TGCGCCAGCAGCCAAGATCTTAGTGTGCCCGGGGAGCTGTTTTTT
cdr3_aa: CASSQDLSVPGELFF

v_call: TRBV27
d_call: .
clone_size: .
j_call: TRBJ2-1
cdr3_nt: TGTGCCAGTAAGAGGAGGCATTACAATGAGCAGTTCTTC
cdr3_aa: CASKRRHYNEQFF

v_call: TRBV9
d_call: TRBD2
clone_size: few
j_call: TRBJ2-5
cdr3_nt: TGTGCCAGCAGCGAAGGCGGCGGGGGGCAAGAGACCCAGTACTTC
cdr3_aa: CASSEGGGGQETQYF

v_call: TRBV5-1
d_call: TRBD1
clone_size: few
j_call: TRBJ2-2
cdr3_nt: TGCGCCAGCAGCTTGGCCCCACAGGGGGCCGGCACCGGGGAGCTGTTTTTT
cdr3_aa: CASSLAPQGAGTGELFF

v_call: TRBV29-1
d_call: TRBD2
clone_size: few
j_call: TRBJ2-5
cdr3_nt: TGCAGCGCCGCCCCAGGTGCGGGGGAGACCGAGTACTTC
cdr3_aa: CSAAPGAGETEYF

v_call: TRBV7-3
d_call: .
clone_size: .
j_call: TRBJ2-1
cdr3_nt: TGTGCCAGCAGCCTCGTTGGAGGGGGGCAGGGTGAGCAGTTCTTC
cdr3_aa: CASSLVGGGQGEQFF

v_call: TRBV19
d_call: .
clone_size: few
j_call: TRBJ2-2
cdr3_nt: TGTGCCAGTAGTATAGTCCGGCAGAACACCGGGGAGCTGTTTTTT
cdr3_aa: CASSIVRQNTGELFF

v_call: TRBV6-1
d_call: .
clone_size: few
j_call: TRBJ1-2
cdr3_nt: TGTGCCAGCAGTCGTTCGACAGCCAACTATGGCTACACCTTC
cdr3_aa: CASSRSTANYGYTF

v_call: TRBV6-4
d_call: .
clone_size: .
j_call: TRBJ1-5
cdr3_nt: TGTGCCAGCAGCCCTGTAGGGGGTCTCGGTCAGCCCCAGCATTTT
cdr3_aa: CASSPVGGLGQPQHF

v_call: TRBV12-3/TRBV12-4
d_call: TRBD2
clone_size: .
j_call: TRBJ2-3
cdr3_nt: TGTGCCAGCAGTCATCCCAGAGGGACTAGCGTCGGTACGCAGTATTTT
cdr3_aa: CASSHPRGTSVGTQYF

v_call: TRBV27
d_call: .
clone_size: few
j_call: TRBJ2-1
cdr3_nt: TGTGCCAGCAGTGCCCCCCTCAGAGAGGGCCCCTACAATGAGCAGTTCTTC
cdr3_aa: CASSAPLREGPYNEQFF

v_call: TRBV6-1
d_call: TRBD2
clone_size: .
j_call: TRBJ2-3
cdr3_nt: TGTGCCACCCGCCGCGCGGGGGGGCCCCGAGATACGCAGTATTTT
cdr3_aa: CATRRAGGPRDTQYF

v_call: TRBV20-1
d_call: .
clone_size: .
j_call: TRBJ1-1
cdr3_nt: TGCATCCACACGGATGGGTGGACTGAAGCTTTCTTT
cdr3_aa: CIHTDGWTEAFF

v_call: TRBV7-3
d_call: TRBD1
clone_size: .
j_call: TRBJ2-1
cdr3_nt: TGTGCCAGCAGCTTAAAGGGGGACAGTTACAATGAGCAGTTCTTC
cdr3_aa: CASSLKGDSYNEQFF

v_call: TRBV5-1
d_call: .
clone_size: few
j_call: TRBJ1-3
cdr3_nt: TGCGCCAGCAGCCAAGACCGGAACGGACAGGGAAACACCATATATTTT
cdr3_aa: CASSQDRNGQGNTIYF

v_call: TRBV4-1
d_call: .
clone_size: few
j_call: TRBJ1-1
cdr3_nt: TGCGCCAGCAGCAGAAGGACAGAGAACCTGAACACTGAAGCTTTCTTT
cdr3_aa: CASSRRTENLNTEAFF

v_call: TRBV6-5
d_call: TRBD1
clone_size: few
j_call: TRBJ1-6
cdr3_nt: TGTGCCAGCAGTTTGGGAGACAGGGACAATTCACCCCTCCACTTT
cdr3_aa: CASSLGDRDNSPLHF

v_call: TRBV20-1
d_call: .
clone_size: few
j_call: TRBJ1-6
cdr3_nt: TGCAGTGCTAGAGATCCGGGACGGAGCTCCTATAATTCACCCCTCCACTTT
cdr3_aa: CSARDPGRSSYNSPLHF

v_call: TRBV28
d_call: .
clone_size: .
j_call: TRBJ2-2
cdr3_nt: TGTGCCAGCACCTGGGGGGTTAACACCGGGGAGCTGTTTTTT
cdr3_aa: CASTWGVNTGELFF

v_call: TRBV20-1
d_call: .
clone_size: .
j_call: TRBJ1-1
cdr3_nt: TGCAGTGCTAGAGACGTCGAGTACACTGAAGCTTTCTTT
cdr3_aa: CSARDVEYTEAFF

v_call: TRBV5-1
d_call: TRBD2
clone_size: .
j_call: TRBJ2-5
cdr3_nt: TGCGCCAGCAGACCGGGACTAGCCATGGAGACCCAGTACTTC
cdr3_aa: CASRPGLAMETQYF

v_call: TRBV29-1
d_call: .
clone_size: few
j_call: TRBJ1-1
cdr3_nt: TGCAGCGTAAACACTGAAGCTTTCTTT
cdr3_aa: CSVNTEAFF

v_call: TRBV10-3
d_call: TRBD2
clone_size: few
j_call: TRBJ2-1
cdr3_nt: TGTGCCTCGCAGATAGCGGGGGGGCCCTACAATGAGCAGTTCTTC
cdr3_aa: CASQIAGGPYNEQFF

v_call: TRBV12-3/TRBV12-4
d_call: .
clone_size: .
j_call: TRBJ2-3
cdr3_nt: TGTGCCAGCAGTACCCCGGACCGCTATATCACAGATACGCAGTATTTT
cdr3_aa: CASSTPDRYITDTQYF

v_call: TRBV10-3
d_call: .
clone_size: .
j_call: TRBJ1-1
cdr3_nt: TGTGCCACCCTCCAGGGAATCAGCGGTACTGAAGCTTTCTTT
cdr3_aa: CATLQGISGTEAFF

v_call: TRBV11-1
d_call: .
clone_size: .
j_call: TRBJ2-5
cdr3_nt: TGTGCCAGCAAGCTCCAGAACCAAGAGACCCAGTACTTC
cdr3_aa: CASKLQNQETQYF

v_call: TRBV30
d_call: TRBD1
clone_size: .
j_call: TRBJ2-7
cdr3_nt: TGTGCCTGGGAGGACAGGCCACACGAGCAGTACTTC
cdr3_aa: CAWEDRPHEQYF

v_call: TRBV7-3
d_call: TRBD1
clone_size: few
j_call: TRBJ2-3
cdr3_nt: TGTGCCAGCAGCCCCTCGACAGGGGGAGCAGGGGATACGCAGTATTTT
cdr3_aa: CASSPSTGGAGDTQYF

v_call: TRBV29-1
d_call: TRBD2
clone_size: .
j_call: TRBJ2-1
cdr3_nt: TGCAGCGTTGAAGGACTTGTTAGCGGGGGTTTCAATGAGCAGTTCTTC
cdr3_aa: CSVEGLVSGGFNEQFF

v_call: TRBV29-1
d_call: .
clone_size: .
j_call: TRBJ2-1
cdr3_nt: TGCAGCGTTGTTGGGGGGGCACTCTCCCACAATGAGCAGTTCTTC
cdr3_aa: CSVVGGALSHNEQFF

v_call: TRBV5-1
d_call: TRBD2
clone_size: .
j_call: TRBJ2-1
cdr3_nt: TGCGCCAGCAGCCCGACTAGCGGGGGGGACCGCTGGAATGAGCAGTTCTTC
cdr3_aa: CASSPTSGGDRWNEQFF

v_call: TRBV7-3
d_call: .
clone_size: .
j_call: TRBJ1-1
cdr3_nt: TGTGCCAGCAGCCCGGGGAGAGCCACTGAAGCTTTCTTT
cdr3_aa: CASSPGRATEAFF

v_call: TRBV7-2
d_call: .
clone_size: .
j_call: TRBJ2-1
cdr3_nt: TGTGCCAGCAGCTCAAGACAACACAATGAGCAGTTCTTC
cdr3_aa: CASSSRQHNEQFF

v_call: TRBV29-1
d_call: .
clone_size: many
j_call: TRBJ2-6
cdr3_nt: TGCAGCGTTGCTTTAGGAATGAAGGTCTCTGGGGCCAACGTCCTGACTTTC
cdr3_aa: CSVALGMKVSGANVLTF

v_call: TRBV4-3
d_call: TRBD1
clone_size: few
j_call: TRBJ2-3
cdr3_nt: TGCGCCAGCAGCCAAGGGGGCAGGGGGGATACGCAGTATTTT
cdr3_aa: CASSQGGRGDTQYF

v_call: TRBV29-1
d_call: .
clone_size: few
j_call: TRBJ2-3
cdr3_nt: TGCAGCGTTGAAGTAACAGGCTCTAGCACAGATACGCAGTATTTT
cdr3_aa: CSVEVTGSSTDTQYF

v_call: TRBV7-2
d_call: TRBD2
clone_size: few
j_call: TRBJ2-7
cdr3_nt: TGTGCCAGCAGCTTAAGGGAGGGGTTCGGCTACGAGCAGTACTTC
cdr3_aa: CASSLREGFGYEQYF

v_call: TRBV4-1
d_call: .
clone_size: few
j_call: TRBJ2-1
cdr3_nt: TGCGCCAGCAGCCAAACGGTCGGGGGTAGTAATGAGCAGTTCTTC
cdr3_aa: CASSQTVGGSNEQFF

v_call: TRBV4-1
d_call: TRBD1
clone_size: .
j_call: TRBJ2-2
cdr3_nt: TGCGCCAGCAGCCACAGGACAGGGGGGATCGGGGAGCTGTTTTTT
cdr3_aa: CASSHRTGGIGELFF